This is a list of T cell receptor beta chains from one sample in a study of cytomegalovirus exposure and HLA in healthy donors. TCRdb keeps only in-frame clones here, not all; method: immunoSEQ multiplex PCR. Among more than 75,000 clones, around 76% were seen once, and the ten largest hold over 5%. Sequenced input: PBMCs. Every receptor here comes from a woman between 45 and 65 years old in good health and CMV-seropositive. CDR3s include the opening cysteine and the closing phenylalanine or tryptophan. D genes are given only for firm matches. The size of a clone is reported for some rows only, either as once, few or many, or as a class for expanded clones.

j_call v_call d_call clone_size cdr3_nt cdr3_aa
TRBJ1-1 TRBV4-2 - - TGTGCCAGCAGCCAAGGCTATGCAGGGACTGAAGCTTTCTTT CASSQGYAGTEAFF
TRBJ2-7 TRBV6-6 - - TGTGCCAGCAGTTACGGCGGGATCGGGGTCGAGCAGTACTTC CASSYGGIGVEQYF
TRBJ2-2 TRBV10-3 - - TGTGCCATCAGTGCAACACAGGGTGTTTCATCCGGGGAGCTGTTTTTT CAISATQGVSSGELFF
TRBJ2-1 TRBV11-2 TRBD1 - TGTGCCAGCAGCCTGTACAGGGGGCGCGGAGAGCAGTTCTTC CASSLYRGRGEQFF
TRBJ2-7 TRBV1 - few TGCACCAGCAGCCATGACATTGGTTTGACTAGCGGGAGGATCCCCTACGAGCAGTACTTC CTSSHDIGLTSGRIPYEQYF
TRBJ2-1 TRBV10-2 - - TGCGCCAGCAAAGTGGGAGCTGAGAATGAGCAGTTCTTC CASKVGAENEQFF
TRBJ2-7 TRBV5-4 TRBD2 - TGTGCCAGCAGGCTCCCCGGCGGGAGTGGAACCTACGAGCAGTACTTC CASRLPGGSGTYEQYF
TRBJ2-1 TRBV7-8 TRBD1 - TGTGCCAGCAGCGCTAGGACAGGGGGAAACTTTAATGAGCAGTTCTTC CASSARTGGNFNEQFF
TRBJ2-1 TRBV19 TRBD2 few TGTGCCAGTAGACCCCGCGGGGGGATTTACAATGAGCAGTTCTTC CASRPRGGIYNEQFF
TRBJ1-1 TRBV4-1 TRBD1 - TGCGCCAGCAGCCAAGACGGCCCGGGACAGGGAAACACTGAAGCTTTCTTT CASSQDGPGQGNTEAFF
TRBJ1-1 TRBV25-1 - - TGTGCCAGCAGCATCTTGGGACAGAACACTGAAGCTTTCTTT CASSILGQNTEAFF
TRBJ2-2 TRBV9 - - TGTGCCAGCAGCGTATTGATAGCCCCTGACACCGGGGAGCTGTTTTTT CASSVLIAPDTGELFF
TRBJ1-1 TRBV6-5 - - TGTGCCAGCAGCTGGAGACAGCCCTCGAACACTGAAGCTTTCTTT CASSWRQPSNTEAFF
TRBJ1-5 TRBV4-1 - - TGCGCCAGCAGCCAAGGGATACAGGGTGAGCAGCCCCAGCATTTT CASSQGIQGEQPQHF
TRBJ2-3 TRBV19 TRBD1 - TGTGCCAGTAAGGGACCCAGGGGGCTGAACACAGATACGCAGTATTTT CASKGPRGLNTDTQYF
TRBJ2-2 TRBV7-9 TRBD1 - TGTGCCAGCAGGAGGGGACAGGGGGCCGGGGAGCTGTTTTTT CASRRGQGAGELFF
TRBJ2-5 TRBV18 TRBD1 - TGTGCCAGCTCTTACGGGACAGTCAAAGAGACCCAGTACTTC CASSYGTVKETQYF
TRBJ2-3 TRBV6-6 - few TGTAAGTCGGGGAGCCCTAGCACAGATACGCAGTATTTT CKSGSPSTDTQYF
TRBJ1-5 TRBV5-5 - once TGTGCCAGCAGCTTGTCCCCCGTAGCTAATCAGCCCCAGCATTTT CASSLSPVANQPQHF
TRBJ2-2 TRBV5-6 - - TGTGCCAGCAGCTTGCTCGGTGACACCGGGGAGCTGTTTTTT CASSLLGDTGELFF
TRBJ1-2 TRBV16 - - TGTGCCAGCAGCACGGGTCCACTAAACTATGGCTACACCTTC CASSTGPLNYGYTF
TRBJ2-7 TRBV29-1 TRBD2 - TGCAGCGCTCGATCCGGGACTAGCGGTGCGACCTACGAGCAGTACTTC CSARSGTSGATYEQYF
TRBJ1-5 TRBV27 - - TGTGCCAGCAGTGTCAGAAGCAATCAGCCCCAGCATTTT CASSVRSNQPQHF
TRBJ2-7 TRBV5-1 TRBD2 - TGCGCCAGCAGCTTACTAGCGACCTCCTACGAGCAGTACTTC CASSLLATSYEQYF
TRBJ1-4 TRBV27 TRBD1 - TGTGCCAGCAGTTCCGGACAGGGATCATCGATCGAAAAACTGTTTTTT CASSSGQGSSIEKLFF
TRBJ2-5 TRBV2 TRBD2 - TGTGCCAGCAGCGCGGGACTAGCGGGAGGGACCCAGTACTTC CASSAGLAGGTQYF
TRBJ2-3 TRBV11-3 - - TGTGCCAGCAGCTTATCACAGCCACTTACGCAGTATTTT CASSLSQPLTQYF
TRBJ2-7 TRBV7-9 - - TGTGCCAGCAGCTTAGCTGGACAGAGCTACGAGCAGTACTTC CASSLAGQSYEQYF
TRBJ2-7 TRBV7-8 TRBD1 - TGTGCCAGCAGCTTCGACAGGGCCTCCTACGAGCAGTACTTC CASSFDRASYEQYF
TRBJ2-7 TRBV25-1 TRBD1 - TGTGCCAGCAGTGAATATCCCCGGGACAGGGCCTACGAGCAGTACTTC CASSEYPRDRAYEQYF
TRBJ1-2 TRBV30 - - TGTGCCTGGACCTCCTCCGGGATACTCTATGGCTACACCTTC CAWTSSGILYGYTF
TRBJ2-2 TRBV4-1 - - TGCGCCAGCAGCCAAGACGGGGTTAACACCGGGGAGCTGTTTTTT CASSQDGVNTGELFF
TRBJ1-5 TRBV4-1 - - TGCGCCAGCAGCCAAGATCCAAAACAGGGTAGTTTCCTCAATCAGCCCCAGCATTTT CASSQDPKQGSFLNQPQHF
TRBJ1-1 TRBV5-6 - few TGTGCCAGCAGCCGGCCGGGGAACACTGAAGCTTTCTTT CASSRPGNTEAFF